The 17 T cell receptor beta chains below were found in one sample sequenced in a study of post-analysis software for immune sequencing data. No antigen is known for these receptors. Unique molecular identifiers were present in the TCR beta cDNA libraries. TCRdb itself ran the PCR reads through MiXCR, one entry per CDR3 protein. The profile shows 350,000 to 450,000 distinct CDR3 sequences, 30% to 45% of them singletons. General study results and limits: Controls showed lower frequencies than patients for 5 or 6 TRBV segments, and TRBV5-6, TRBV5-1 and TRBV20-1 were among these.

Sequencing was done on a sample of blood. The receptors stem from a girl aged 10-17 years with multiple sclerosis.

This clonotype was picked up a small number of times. The CDR3 sequence: CASSLVVAGGVSDTQYF. The CDR3 coding sequence is TGCGCCAGCAGCTTGGTGGTAGCGGGGGGTGTCTCAGATACGCAGTATTTT. J is TRBJ2-3 and V is TRBV5-1, with TRBD2 matching 10 bases. CDR1 and CDR2 from the germline V gene are SGHRS and YFSETQ. V lost 0 bases and J lost 4; bases outside the gene matches: 8. This CDR3 is built from 17 residues.

As DNA, the CDR3 is TGCAGCGCCCACAGGGGCTTCAGCACAGATACGCAGTATTTT. The encoded protein is CSAHRGFSTDTQYF. This chain uses TRBV29-1 with TRBJ2-3; the match to TRBD1 covers 7 bases. J gave up 0 bases and V 7 bases, and 7 bases lay outside the gene matches. CDR1 SQVTM and CDR2 ANQGSEA come from the germline V gene. There are 14 residues in the CDR3.

CDR3 region: CASTWDGYGYTF. The CDR3 DNA reads as TGTGCCAGCACCTGGGACGGCTATGGCTACACCTTC. This chain links TRBV5-5 with TRBJ1-2; tentative D call: TRBD1 (5 bases). V lost 6 bases and J 4 bases, leaving 10 bases between the germline ends. CDR1 and CDR2 from the germline V gene are SGHKS and YYEKEE (reference sequence). The CDR3 consists of 12 residues.

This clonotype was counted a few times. This CDR3 is CASSPSRNSPLHF. CDR3 nucleotides: TGTGCCAGCAGCCCTAGCCGTAATTCACCCCTCCACTTT. This chain connects TRBV7-6 to TRBJ1-6; D not resolved. V was trimmed by 5 bases and J by 6 bases, leaving 8 bases between them. This CDR3 has 13 amino acids. The germline V gene has CDR1 SGHVS and CDR2 FNYEAQ.

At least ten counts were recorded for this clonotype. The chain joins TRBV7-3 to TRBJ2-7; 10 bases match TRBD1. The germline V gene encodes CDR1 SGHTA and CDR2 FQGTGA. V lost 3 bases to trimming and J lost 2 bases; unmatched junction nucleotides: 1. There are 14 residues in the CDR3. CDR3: CASSLGQGTYEQYF. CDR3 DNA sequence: TGTGCCAGCAGCTTGGGACAGGGGACCTACGAGCAGTACTTC.

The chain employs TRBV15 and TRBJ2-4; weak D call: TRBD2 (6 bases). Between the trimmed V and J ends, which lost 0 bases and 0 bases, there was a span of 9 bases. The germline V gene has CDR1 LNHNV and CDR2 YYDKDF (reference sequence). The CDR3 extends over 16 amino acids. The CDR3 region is CATSRDGGLAKNIQYF. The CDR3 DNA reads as TGTGCCACCAGCAGAGACGGGGGTCTAGCCAAAAACATTCAGTACTTC.

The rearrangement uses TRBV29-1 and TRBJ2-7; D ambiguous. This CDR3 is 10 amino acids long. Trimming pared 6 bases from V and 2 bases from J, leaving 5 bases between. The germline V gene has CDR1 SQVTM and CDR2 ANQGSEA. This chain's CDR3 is CSVSTYEQYF. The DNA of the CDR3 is TGCAGCGTGTCCACCTACGAGCAGTACTTC.

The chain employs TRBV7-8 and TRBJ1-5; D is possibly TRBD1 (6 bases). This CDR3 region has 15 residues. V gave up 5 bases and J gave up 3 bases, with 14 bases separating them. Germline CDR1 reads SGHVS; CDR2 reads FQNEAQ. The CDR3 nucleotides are TGTGCCAGCAGCCTCCTACAGGGAGACAATCAGCCCCAGCATTTT. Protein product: CASSLLQGDNQPQHF. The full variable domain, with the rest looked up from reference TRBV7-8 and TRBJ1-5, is GAGVSQSPRYKVAKRGQDVALRCDPISGHVSLFWYQQALGQGPEFLTYFQNEAQLDKSGLPSDRFFAERPEGSVSTLKIQRTQQEDSAVYLCASSLLQGDNQPQHFGDGTRLSIL.

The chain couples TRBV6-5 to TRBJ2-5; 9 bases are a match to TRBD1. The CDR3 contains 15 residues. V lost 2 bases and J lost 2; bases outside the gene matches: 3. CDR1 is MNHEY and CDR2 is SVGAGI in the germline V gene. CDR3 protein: CASSYGQGRQETQYF. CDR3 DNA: TGTGCCAGCAGTTACGGACAGGGGAGGCAAGAGACCCAGTACTTC.

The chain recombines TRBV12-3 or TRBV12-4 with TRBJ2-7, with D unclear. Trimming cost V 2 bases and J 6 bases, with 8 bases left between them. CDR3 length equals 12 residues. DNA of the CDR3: TGTGCCAGCAGTTTAACAGTCGGCGAGCAGTACTTC. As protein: CASSLTVGEQYF.

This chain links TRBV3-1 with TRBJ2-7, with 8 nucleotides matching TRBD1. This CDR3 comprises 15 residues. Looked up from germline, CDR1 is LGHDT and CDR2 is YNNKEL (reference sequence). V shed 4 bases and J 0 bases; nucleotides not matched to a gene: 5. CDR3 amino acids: CASSPWDRSSYEQYF. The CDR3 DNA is TGTGCCAGCAGCCCCTGGGACAGGAGCTCCTACGAGCAGTACTTC.

CDR3 sequence reads: CSARGSNYGYTF. The CDR3 DNA reads as TGCAGTGCTAGAGGATCTAACTATGGCTACACCTTC. The chain combines TRBV20-1 with TRBJ1-2, with no clear D. The CDR3 runs to 12 residues. Looked up from germline, CDR1 is DFQATT and CDR2 is SNEGSKA (reference sequence). Trimming pared 1 base from V and 0 bases from J, leaving 3 bases between.

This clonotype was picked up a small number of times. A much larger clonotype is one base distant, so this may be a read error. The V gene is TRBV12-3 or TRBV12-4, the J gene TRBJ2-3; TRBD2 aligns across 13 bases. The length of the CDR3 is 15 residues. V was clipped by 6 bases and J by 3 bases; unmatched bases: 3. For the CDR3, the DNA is TGTGCCAGCAGAACGGGACTAGCGGGGACAGATACGCAGTATTTT. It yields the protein CASRTGLAGTDTQYF.

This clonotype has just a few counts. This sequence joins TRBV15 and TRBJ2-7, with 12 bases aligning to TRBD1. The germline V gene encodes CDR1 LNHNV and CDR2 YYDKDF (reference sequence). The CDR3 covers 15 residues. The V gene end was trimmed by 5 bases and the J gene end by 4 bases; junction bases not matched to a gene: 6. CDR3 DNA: TGTGCCACCAGCGAGGGACAGGGGGCGAATTACGAGCAGTACTTC. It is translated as CATSEGQGANYEQYF.

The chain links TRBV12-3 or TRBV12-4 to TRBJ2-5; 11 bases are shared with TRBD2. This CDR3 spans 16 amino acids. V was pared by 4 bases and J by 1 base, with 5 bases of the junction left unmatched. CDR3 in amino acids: CASSWGGLAAQETQYF. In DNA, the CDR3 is TGTGCCAGCAGTTGGGGGGGACTAGCGGCCCAAGAGACCCAGTACTTC.

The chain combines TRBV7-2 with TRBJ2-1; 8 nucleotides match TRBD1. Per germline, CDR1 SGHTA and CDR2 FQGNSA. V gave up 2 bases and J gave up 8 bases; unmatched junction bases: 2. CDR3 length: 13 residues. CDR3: CASSLTGGHEQFF. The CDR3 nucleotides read TGTGCCAGCAGCTTAACAGGGGGGCATGAGCAGTTCTTC.

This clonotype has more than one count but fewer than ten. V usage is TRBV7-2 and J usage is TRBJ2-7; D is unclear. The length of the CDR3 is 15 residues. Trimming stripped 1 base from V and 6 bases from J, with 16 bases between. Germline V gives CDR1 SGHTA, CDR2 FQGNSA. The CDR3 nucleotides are TGTGCCAGCAGCTTAGGGCGTCTAGAAGGAACCGAGCAGTACTTC. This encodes CASSLGRLEGTEQYF.